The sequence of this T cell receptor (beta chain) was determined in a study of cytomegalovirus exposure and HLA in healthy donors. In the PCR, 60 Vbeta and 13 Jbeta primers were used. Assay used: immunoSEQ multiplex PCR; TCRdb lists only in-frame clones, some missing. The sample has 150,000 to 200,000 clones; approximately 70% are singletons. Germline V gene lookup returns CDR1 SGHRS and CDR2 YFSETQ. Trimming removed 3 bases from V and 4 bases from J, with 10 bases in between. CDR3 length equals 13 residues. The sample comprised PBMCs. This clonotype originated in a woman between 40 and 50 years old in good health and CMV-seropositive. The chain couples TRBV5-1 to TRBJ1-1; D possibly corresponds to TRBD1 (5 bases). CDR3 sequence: CASSSGRATEAFF. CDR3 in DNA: TGCGCCAGCAGCTCAGGGAGGGCCACTGAAGCTTTCTTT.